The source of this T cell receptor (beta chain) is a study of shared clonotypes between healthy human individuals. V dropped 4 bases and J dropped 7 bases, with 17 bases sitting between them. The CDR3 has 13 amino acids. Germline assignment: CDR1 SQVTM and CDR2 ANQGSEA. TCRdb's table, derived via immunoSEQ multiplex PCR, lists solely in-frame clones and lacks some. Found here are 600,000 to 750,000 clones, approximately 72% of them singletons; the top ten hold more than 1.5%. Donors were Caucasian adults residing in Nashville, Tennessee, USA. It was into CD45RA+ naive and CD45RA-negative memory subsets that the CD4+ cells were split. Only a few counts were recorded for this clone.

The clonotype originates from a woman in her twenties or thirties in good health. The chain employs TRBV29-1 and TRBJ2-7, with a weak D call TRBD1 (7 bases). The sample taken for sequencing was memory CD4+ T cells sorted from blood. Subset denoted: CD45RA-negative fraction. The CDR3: CSVGTGDFGEQYF. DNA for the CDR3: TGCAGCGTTGGCACAGGGGACTTTGGAGAGCAGTACTTC.